The present T cell receptor (beta chain) was sequenced within a study of OX40 agonist ivuxolimab in advanced cancers. Study context: Patients were roughly 83% male with ages roughly 20 to 85, mean roughly 55. Previous treatment with anti-PD-1, anti-PD-L1 or anti-CTLA-4 therapy was allowed; 40% had received some.

A word on this clone: Its antigen is currently unknown.

Whole-study findings and limits: The study found among the lowest clonal expansion in partial responders at 0.1-3.0 mg/kg. Among expanded peripheral T cells, antigen specificity went undetermined.

CDR1 is SGHAT and CDR2 is FQNNGV in the germline V gene. V was cut by 5 bases and J by 5 bases, with 15 bases left in between. This CDR3 is 14 amino acids long. Profiling relied on immunoSEQ multiplex PCR, and the TCRdb table lists in-frame clones only, not all of them. The table lists roughly 42,000 clones, around 93% of them singletons. The clonotype comes from an adult with an advanced solid tumor such as melanoma, head and neck, liver or kidney cancer. The sequences come from CD4+ or CD8+ T cells sorted from blood, collected in a trial of the OX40 agonist ivuxolimab. The gene calls are TRBV11-2 and TRBJ2-5; D may be TRBD1 (5 bases). The CDR3 DNA follows: TGTGCCAGCAGCCCGGGCCTAGGGGCGGAGACCCAGTACTTC. Protein sequence: CASSPGLGAETQYF.